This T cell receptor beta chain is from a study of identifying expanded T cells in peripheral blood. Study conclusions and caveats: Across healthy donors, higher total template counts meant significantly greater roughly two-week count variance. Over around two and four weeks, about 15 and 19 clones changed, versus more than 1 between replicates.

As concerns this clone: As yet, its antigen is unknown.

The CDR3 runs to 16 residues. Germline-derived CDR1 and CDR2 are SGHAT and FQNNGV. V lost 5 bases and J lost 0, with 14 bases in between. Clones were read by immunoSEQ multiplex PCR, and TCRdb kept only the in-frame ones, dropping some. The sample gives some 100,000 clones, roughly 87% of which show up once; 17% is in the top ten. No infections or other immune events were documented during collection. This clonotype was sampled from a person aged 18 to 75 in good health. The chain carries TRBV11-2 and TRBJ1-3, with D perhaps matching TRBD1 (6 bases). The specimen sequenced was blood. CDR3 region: CASSITEQGSGNTIYF. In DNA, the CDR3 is TGTGCCAGCAGCATTACCGAACAGGGCTCTGGAAACACCATATATTTT.